This paragraph reports one TCR beta chain. Its specificity is not known. The data were obtained in a study of T cell responses to AZD1222 COVID-19 vaccine. Overall study findings and caveats: Seropositive at baseline were only a handful of AZD1222 recipients.

CDR3 length: 13 residues. V was pared by 10 bases and J by 3 bases, with 14 bases between. The germline gives CDR1 SEHNR, CDR2 FQNEAQ (reference sequence). Repertoires were generated with immunoSEQ multiplex PCR, while TCRdb's copy carries only in-frame clones and drops some. This table holds roughly 28,000 clones, 89% found once. The receptor comes from an adult in good health. Sequences were derived from peripheral blood, sampled on day 0 of AZD1222 vaccination. This chain connects TRBV7-9 to TRBJ2-3; the D gene could be TRBD1 or TRBD2 (5 bases each). CDR3 protein: CATRAGRTDTQYF. The CDR3 coding sequence is TGTGCCACGCGGGCAGGGCGGACAGATACGCAGTATTTT.